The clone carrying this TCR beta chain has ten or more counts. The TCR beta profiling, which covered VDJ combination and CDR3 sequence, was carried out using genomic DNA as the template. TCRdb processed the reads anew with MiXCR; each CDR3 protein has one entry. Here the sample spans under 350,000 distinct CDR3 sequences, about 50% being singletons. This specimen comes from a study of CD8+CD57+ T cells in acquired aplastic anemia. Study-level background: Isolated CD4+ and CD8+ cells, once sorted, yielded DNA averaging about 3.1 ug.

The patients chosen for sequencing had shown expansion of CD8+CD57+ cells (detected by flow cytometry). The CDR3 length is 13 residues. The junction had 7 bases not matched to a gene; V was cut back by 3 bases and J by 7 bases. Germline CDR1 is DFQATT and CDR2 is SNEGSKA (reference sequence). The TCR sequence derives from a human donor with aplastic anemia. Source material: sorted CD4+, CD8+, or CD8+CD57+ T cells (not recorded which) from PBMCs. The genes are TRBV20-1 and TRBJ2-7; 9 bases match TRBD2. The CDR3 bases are TGCAGTGCTAGTATAGCGGGGGAGAGAGAGCAGTACTTC. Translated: CSASIAGEREQYF.